This T cell receptor beta chain was observed in a study of blood T cells in healthy people across ages. Study conclusions and caveats: Diversity of TCR beta per million T cells declined in a roughly linear way with age.

Next came a second PCR, run for about 6 to 11 cycles, which used a sample-barcoded 5' primer along with a J-beta primer mix. TCRdb called the 5' RACE reads again in MiXCR, with one record for every CDR3 protein. The table has some 850,000 distinct CDR3 sequences, approximately 24% seen once. In regard to this clonotype: The antigen is not known.

The data also belong to a second study, concerning T cells of mothers and their children.

Material: blood. This TCR was recovered from a boy between 10 and 17 years old in good health.

The DNA of the CDR3 is TGTGCCAGCTTCACCTCTGGGGCCAACGTCCTGACTTTC. Translation gives CASFTSGANVLTF. The V gene is TRBV28, the J gene TRBJ2-6; D call uncertain. In germline, CDR1 is MDHEN, CDR2 SYDVKM. The CDR3 runs 13 residues. V was shortened by 8 bases and J by 0 bases, with 5 bases between the two germline ends. The full variable domain, in which reference TRBV28 and TRBJ2-6 provide the parts outside the CDR3, is DVKVTQSSRYLVKRTGEKVFLECVQDMDHENMFWYRQDPGLGLRLIYFSYDVKMKEKGDIPEGYSVSREKKERFSLILESASTNQTSMYLCASFTSGANVLTFGAGSRLTVL.